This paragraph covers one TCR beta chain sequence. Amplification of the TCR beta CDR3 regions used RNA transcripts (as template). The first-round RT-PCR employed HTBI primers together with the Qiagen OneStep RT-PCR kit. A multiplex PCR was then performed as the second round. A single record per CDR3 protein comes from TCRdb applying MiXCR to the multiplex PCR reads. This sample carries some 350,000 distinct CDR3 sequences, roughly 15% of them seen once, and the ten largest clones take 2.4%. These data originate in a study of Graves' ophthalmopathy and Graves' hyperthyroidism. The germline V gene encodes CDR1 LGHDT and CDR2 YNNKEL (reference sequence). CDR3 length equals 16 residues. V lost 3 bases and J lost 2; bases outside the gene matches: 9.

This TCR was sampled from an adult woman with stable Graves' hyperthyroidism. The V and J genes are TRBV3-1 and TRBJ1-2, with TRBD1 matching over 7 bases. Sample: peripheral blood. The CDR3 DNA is TGTGCCAGCAGCCAGGCGGGGACAGCCCCGAACTATGGCTACACCTTC. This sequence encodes CASSQAGTAPNYGYTF. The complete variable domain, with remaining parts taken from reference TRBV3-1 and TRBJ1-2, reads DTAVSQTPKYLVTQMGNDKSIKCEQNLGHDTMYWYKQDSKKFLKIMFSYNNKELIINETVPNRFSPKSPDKAHLNLHINSLELGDSAVYFCASSQAGTAPNYGYTFGSGTRLTVV.